This T cell receptor (beta chain) was documented in a study of identical twins. In this sample, this clonotype turned up a few times. Each CDR3 protein gets one entry after TCRdb re-called the 5' RACE reads with MiXCR. This table has hundreds of thousands of distinct CDR3 sequences, 6% to 6.5% appearing once. From germline, CDR1 is ENHRY and CDR2 SYGVKD. V was clipped by 6 bases and J by 5 bases; unmatched bases: 5. The CDR3 contains 14 residues. Material: naive T cells sorted from blood. This TCR was sampled from a man younger than 30 in good health. The rearrangement joins TRBV10-3 to TRBJ2-1; 9 bases agree with TRBD2. CDR3 bases: TGTGCCATCAGGGCTAGCGGGATGGACAATGAGCAGTTCTTC. It translates to CAIRASGMDNEQFF.